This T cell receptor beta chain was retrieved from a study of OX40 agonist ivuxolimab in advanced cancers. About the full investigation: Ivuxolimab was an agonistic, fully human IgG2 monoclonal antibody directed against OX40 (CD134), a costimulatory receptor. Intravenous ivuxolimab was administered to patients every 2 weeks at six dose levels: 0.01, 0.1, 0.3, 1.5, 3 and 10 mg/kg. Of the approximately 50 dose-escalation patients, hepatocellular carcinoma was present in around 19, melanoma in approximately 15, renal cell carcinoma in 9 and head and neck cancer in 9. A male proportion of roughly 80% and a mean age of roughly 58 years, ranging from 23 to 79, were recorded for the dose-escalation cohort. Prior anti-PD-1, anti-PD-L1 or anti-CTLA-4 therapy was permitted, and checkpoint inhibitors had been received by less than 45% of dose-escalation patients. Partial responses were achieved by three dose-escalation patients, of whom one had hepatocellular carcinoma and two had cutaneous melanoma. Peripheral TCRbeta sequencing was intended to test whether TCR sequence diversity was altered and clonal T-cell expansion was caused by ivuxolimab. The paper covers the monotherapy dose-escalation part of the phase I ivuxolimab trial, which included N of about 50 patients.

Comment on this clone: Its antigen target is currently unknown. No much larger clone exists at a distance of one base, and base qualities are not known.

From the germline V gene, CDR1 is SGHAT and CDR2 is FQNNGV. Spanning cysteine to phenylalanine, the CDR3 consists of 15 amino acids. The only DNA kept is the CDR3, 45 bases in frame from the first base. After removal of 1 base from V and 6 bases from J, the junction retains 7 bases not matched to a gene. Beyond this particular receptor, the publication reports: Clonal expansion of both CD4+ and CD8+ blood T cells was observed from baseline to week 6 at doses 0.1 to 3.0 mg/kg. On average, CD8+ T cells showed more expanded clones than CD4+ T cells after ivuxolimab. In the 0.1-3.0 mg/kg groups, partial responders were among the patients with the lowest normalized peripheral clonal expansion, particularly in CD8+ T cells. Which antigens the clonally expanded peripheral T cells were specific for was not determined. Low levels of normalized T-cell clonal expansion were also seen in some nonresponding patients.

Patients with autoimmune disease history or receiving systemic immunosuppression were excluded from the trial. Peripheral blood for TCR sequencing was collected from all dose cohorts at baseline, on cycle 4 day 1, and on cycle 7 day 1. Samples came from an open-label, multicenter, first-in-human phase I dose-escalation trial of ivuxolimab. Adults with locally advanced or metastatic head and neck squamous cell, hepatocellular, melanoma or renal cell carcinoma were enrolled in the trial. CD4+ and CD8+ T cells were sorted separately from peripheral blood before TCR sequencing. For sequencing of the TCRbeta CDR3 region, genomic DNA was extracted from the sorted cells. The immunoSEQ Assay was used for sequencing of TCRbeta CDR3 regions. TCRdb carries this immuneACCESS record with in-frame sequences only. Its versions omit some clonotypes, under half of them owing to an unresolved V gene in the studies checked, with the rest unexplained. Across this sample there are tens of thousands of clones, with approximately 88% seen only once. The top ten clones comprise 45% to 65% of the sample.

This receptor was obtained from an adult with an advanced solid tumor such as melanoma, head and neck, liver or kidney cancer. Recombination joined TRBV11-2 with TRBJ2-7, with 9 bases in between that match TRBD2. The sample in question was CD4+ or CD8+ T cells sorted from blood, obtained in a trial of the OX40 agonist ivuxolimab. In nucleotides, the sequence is TGTGCCAGCAGCTTAGGGGGGACTAGCTTTTCCGAGCAGTACTTC. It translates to CASSLGGTSFSEQYF.